This T cell receptor (beta chain) was observed in a study of CD8+ T cells in alopecia areata (dated by TCRdb to the late 2010s). About the study as a whole: Treated patients were enrolled in an open-label pilot trial of oral tofacitinib at 5 to 10 mg twice daily for moderate-to-severe alopecia areata. TCRbeta CDR3 regions were amplified by immunoSEQ multiplex PCR with 35 Vbeta forward and 13 Jbeta reverse primers. Tofacitinib was given for 6 to 18 months, followed by 6 months of follow-up off drug to assess delayed response and recurrence. High-throughput TCRbeta sequencing was used to examine T cell clonal expansion in alopecia areata in both the C3H/HeJ mouse model and human patients. Scalp clonality was compared among normal scalp (n=4), patchy alopecia areata scalp (n=8), and alopecia totalis/universalis scalp (n=8). RNA was extracted with the PAXgene miRNA kit for fixed scalp, the miRNeasy kit for PBMCs, and the RNeasy kit for mouse skin. Disease severity in treated patients was measured with the SALT score, which quantifies the percentage of affected scalp surface area. Tofacitinib-treated patients had biopsies at baseline and at 4 and 24 weeks of treatment, with a later scalp biopsy in several patients. Human TCRbeta sequencing covered scalp tissue and sorted CD4+ and CD8+ peripheral blood T cells from patchy and totalis/universalis alopecia areata patients and healthy controls.

Results and caveats for the whole study, not just this receptor: Shared TCR sequences between patients were less evident than in mice, which may be partly attributable to HLA diversity in the patient population. During tofacitinib treatment, many expanded lesional clones remained in scalp and blood, and this persistence may partly explain relapse after treatment is stopped. Lesional scalp, especially in alopecia totalis/universalis, showed higher clonality and more expanded CD8+ clones than normal scalp, suggesting antigenic drive. Because the treated cohort was small and had only one nonresponder, larger studies are needed to examine links between baseline CD8+ expansion and response. Tofacitinib significantly decreased scalp clonality and the number of expanded CD8+ clones among the top 100 scalp clones. Unlike mouse skin, which is dominated by gammadelta T cells, normal human skin has resident alphabeta T cells that are also sequenced, and this complicates analysis of the scalp TCR repertoire.

Library construction relied on the immunoSEQ multiplex PCR assay. To provide template for TCR sequencing, every sample had RNA extracted and reverse transcribed into cDNA. SuperScript III was used for first-strand cDNA synthesis, primed with a 2:1 mix of oligo-dT and random hexamers. A synthetic immune receptor repertoire was used to measure amplification bias, and any remaining bias was corrected computationally. The source study handled its data this way. Raw reads were preprocessed to remove errors, and CDR3 was defined by IMGT conventions from the conserved cysteine to phenylalanine. Clonality was computed as 1 minus the Shannon entropy, with the entropy normalized by log2 of the number of productive unique TCRs. Whether scalp clones were CD4 or CD8 was inferred by matching scalp TCRbeta sequences against CD4 and CD8 repertoires sorted from blood. TCRdb stores this immuneACCESS table with in-frame sequences only. Part of the clones is absent; in the studies checked, under half of the shortfall reflects unresolved V genes, and no reason is known for the rest. Clone size and V and J calls were adopted from that table, with D and trimming inferred from the DNA. Here the sample has hundreds of thousands of clones; roughly two fifths occur a single time. 0.4% to 0.55% of the sample is held by the ten biggest clonotypes.

This clone was counted a few times. No cognate antigen has been identified for it. Base qualities are missing; no much larger clone stands one base away. The CDR3 has 16 amino acids, counting the end cysteine and phenylalanine. Of the read, only the CDR3 DNA is kept; its 48 bases are in frame from base 1. V ends up 3 bases short and J 6 bases short, with an unmatched junction base count of 9. CDR1 LGHNA and CDR2 YNFKEQ are derived from the germline V gene. The sample's treatment or condition label, in plain terms: oral pan-JAK inhibitor, 5-10 mg twice daily. Peripheral blood and lesional scalp punch biopsies were obtained from patients with alopecia areata. After PBMCs were isolated by density centrifugation and stained for CD3, CD4 and CD8, a FACSAria was used to sort CD4+ and CD8+ T cells.

Here the chain combines TRBV4-2 and TRBJ2-1, with TRBD1 identical over 9 junction bases. This TCR was sampled from a human donor with alopecia areata. The specimen was CD4+ T cells sorted from blood, collected at approximately week 34, from a patient treated with tofacitinib. The bases are TGTGCCAGCAGCCAGGAATCCGGGACAGGGCTCAATGAGCAGTTCTTC. Protein translation: CASSQESGTGLNEQFF.